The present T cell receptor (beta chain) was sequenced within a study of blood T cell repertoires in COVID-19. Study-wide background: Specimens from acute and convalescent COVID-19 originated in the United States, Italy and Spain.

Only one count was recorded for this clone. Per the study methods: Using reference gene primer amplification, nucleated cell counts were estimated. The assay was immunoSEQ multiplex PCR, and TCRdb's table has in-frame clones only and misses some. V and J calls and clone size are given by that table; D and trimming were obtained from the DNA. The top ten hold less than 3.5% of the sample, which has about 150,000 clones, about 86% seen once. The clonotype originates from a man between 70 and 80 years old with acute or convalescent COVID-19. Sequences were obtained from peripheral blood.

CDR3 sequence (DNA): TGTGCCAGCAGCTTTAACTCTCAAAATTCACCCCTCCACTTT. Protein: CASSFNSQNSPLHF. V usage is TRBV9 and J usage is TRBJ1-6; no reliable D call. The germline V and J ends were trimmed by 4 bases and 7 bases, with 12 bases remaining between them. The CDR3 is 14 residues long. Germline CDR1 reads SGDLS; CDR2 reads YYNGEE.